The clone carrying this T cell receptor beta chain was counted between two and nine times. Its specificity is unknown. The same CDR3 is also encoded by other DNA sequences in this sample. Viral peptide pools were used in the ViraFEST assay to expand antigen-specific CD4+ T cells, and sequencing came afterward. Culturing for roughly 10 days preceded CD4+ T cell isolation. About 2 million PBMC were seeded per well and grown in the presence of around 10 IU/ml IL-2 and 9.5 to 10 ug/ml peptides. The data belong to a study of vaccination effects on CD4 cells after COVID-19. Sequenced by immunoSEQ multiplex PCR; TCRdb stores in-frame clones only, minus some. Here the sample spans tens of thousands of clones, about 70% being singletons. The CDR3 consists of 15 residues. V shed 1 base and J shed 0 bases, with 7 bases lying between them. CDR1 and CDR2 (germline): SGHRS, YFSETQ.

The source is a human donor who received a COVID-19 vaccine. The V gene is TRBV5-1, the J gene TRBJ2-2; D perhaps matches TRBD2 (6 bases). The sequencing here drew on CD4+ T cells from PBMCs cultured with HCoV-229E spike peptides, taken before COVID-19 vaccination. This CDR3 is CASSLSGANTGELFF. CDR3 sequence (DNA): TGCGCCAGCAGCTTGTCGGGAGCGAACACCGGGGAGCTGTTTTTT.